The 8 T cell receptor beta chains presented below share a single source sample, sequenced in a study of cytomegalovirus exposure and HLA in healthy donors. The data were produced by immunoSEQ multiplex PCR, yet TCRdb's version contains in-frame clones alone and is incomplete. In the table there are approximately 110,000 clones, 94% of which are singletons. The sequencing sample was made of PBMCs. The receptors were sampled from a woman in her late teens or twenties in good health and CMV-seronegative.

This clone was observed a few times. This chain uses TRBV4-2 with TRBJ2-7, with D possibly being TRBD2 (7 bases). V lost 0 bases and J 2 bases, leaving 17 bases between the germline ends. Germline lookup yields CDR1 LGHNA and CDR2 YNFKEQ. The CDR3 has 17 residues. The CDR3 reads CASSQDQFIGGPYEQYF. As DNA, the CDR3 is TGTGCCAGCAGCCAAGATCAGTTCATCGGGGGGCCCTACGAGCAGTACTTC.

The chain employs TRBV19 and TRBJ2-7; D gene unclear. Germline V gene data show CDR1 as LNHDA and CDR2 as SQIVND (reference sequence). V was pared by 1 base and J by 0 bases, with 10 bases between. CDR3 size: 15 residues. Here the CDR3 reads CASSIVGGNSYEQYF. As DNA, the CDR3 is TGTGCCAGTAGTATAGTTGGCGGAAACTCCTACGAGCAGTACTTC. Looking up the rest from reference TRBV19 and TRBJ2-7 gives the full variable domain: DGGITQSPKYLFRKEGQNVTLSCEQNLNHDAMYWYRQDPGQGLRLIYYSQIVNDFQKGDIAEGYSVSREKKESFPLTVTSAQKNPTAFYLCASSIVGGNSYEQYFGPGTRLTVT.

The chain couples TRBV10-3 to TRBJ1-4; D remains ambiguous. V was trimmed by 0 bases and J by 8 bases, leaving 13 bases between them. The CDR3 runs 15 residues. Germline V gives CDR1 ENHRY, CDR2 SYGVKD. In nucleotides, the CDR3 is TGTGCCATCAGTGAGTCGAAAGCGCCGGGGGAAAAACTGTTTTTT. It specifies CAISESKAPGEKLFF.

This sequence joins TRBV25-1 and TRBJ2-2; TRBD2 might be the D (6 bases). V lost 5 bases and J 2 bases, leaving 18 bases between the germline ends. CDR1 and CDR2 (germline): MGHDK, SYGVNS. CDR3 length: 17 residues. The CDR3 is CASSLPGYGTNTGELFF. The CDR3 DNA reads TGTGCCAGCAGTCTTCCAGGGTACGGGACTAACACCGGGGAGCTGTTTTTT.

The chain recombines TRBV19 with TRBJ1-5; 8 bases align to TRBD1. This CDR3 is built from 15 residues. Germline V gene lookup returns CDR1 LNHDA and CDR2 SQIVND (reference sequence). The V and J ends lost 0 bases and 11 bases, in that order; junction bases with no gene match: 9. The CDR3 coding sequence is TGTGCCAGTAGTATAGAATCCGGACAGGGAAGAGCCCAGCATTTT. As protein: CASSIESGQGRAQHF.

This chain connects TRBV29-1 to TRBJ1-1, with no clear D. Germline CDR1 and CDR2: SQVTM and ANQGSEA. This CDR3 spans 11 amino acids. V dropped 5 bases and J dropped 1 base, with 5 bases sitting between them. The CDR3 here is CSVFGNTEAFF. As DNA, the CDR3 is TGCAGCGTTTTCGGGAACACTGAAGCTTTCTTT.

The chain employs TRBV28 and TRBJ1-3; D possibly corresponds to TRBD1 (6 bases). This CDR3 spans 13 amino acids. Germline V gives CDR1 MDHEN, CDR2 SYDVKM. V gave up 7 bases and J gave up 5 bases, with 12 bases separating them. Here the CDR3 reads CASTRDNRNTIYF. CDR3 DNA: TGTGCCAGCACTCGGGACAACAGAAACACCATATATTTT.

The DNA of the CDR3 is TGTGCCAGCAGTCCCCTATGGGAGAGTGAGGGAAGCGAGCAGTACTTC. Amino acids: CASSPLWESEGSEQYF. This chain joins TRBV27 and TRBJ2-7; weak D call: TRBD2 (5 bases). Germline CDR1 and CDR2: MNHEY and SMNVEV (reference sequence). This CDR3 contains 16 residues. With 5 bases removed from V and 6 bases from J, the gap between germline ends came to 23 bases.